This T cell receptor beta chain was documented in a study of CD8+ T cells in alopecia areata. Looking at the study overall: A 6-month off-drug phase came after tofacitinib, which had lasted 6 to 18 months. Study results and limitations: Uncertainty about whether baseline CD8+ expansion is linked to response remains, with one nonresponder. Under tofacitinib, numerous expanded lesional clonotypes remained detectable in scalp and blood. Administration of tofacitinib significantly diminished scalp clonality and expanded CD8+ clones within the top 100.

Regarding treatment: oral pan-JAK inhibitor, 5-10 mg twice daily. With respect to this clone: Its antigen is not known.

It was cDNA, reverse transcribed from extracted RNA, that served as the sequencing template. Profiling relied on immunoSEQ multiplex PCR, and the TCRdb table lists in-frame clones only, not all of them. The table includes 95,000 to 110,000 clones, 70% to 90% detected once. The TCR was taken from a human donor with alopecia areata. The sequencing used CD8+ T cells sorted from blood, collected at approximately week 30, from a patient treated with tofacitinib.

CDR3 sequence reads: CSVRTGGHEQYF. The CDR3 bases are TGCAGCGTTAGGACAGGCGGCCACGAGCAGTACTTC. The gene calls are TRBV29-1 and TRBJ2-7; 7 bases align to TRBD1. The germline gives CDR1 SQVTM, CDR2 ANQGSEA. J was trimmed by 5 bases and V by 5 bases; bases with no gene match: 6. The CDR3 covers 12 residues.